These T cell receptor beta chains were read from a single sample in a study of CD8 T cells in Susac syndrome. A single record per CDR3 protein comes from TCRdb applying MiXCR to the immunoSEQ multiplex PCR reads. The profile shows around 160,000 distinct CDR3 sequences, around 94% of them singletons. Sequenced input: CD4+ T cells from PBMCs. These receptors were collected from a human donor in good health. The conserved cysteine and the conserved F or W are not part of the CDR3 here. D genes are given only for firm matches.

>TRBV6-2/TRBV6-3|NA|TRBJ2-7
ASSNTRGLSSYEQY
>TRBV29-1|TRBD2|TRBJ2-7
SAGGVGYEQY
>TRBV20-1|NA|TRBJ2-3
SVKWSTDTQY
>TRBV5-6|TRBD1|TRBJ2-5
ASSKTGGEETQY
>TRBV10-3|NA|TRBJ2-3
AIRSTSTSTDTQY
>TRBV5-1|NA|TRBJ1-4
ASSFTGPGEKLF
>TRBV20-1|NA|TRBJ1-1
SARVREGWTF
>TRBV3-1|TRBD2|TRBJ2-1
ASSPLAGAQF
>TRBV5-6|TRBD1|TRBJ2-1
ASSLMQGAGSYNEQF
>TRBV20-1|TRBD1|TRBJ1-2
SARQGNYGYT
>TRBV9|NA|TRBJ2-1
ASSARSSYNEQF
>TRBV29-1|NA|TRBJ2-3
SVEVGRQDTQY
>TRBV30|NA|TRBJ2-7
AWSRAGSYEQY
>TRBV20-1|NA|TRBJ2-1
SARDLGAALYNEQF
>TRBV20-1|NA|TRBJ2-5
SARHSRGGQETQY
>TRBV13|NA|TRBJ1-1
ASRRPPPFGNEAF
>TRBV5-6|NA|TRBJ2-5
ASSLELGTSETQY
>TRBV15|NA|TRBJ1-5
ATSRVGNGNQPQH
>TRBV7-2|TRBD2|TRBJ2-7
ASSLSSGGTYEQY
>TRBV4-3|TRBD2|TRBJ2-1
ASSQEAFSGGEQF
>TRBV19|TRBD2|TRBJ2-1
ASTPPLAGGLGNEQF
>TRBV6-6|NA|TRBJ2-3
ASSVGGRGDTQY
>TRBV3-1|NA|TRBJ1-1
ASSLWDGRRNTEAF
>TRBV11-2|NA|TRBJ1-1
ASSFNRNTEAF
>TRBV9|NA|TRBJ2-1
ASSGGPWDEQF
>TRBV2|NA|TRBJ2-1
ASSDDRSSYNEQF
>TRBV9|NA|TRBJ2-3
ASSVEDASNTQY
>TRBV7-2|NA|TRBJ1-2
ASGSGGTLGGYT
>TRBV20-1|NA|TRBJ2-1
SARKATAHNEQF
>TRBV6-5|NA|TRBJ1-2
ASSSPGHWGYT
>TRBV20-1|NA|TRBJ1-5
SAAPDSNQPQH
>TRBV20-1|NA|TRBJ2-7
SARGSAHEQY
>TRBV6-5|NA|TRBJ2-5
ASSWEETQY
>TRBV11-2|NA|TRBJ1-6
ASSLGQASSPLH
>TRBV20-1|TRBD1|TRBJ1-2
SANPQGADYGYT
>TRBV2|NA|TRBJ2-5
ASSEWRQQETQY
>TRBV7-9|NA|TRBJ2-3
ASSRGGDTQY
>TRBV20-1|NA|TRBJ1-1
SARVRLWGNTEAF
>TRBV20-1|NA|TRBJ1-2
SARRHDGYT
>TRBV11-2|NA|TRBJ2-3
ASSLQISTDTQY
>TRBV19|NA|TRBJ2-5
ASSIDLQETQY
>TRBV3-1|TRBD2|TRBJ2-7
ASSYSGGREQY
>TRBV29-1|TRBD1|TRBJ2-3
SGRGTGGFTDTQY
>TRBV5-1|NA|TRBJ2-6
ASSLALTGASGANVLT
>TRBV7-9|NA|TRBJ2-3
ASSQDAPSTDTQY
>TRBV7-2|TRBD2|TRBJ2-3
ASSTLSGGAGDTQY
>TRBV30|NA|TRBJ1-5
AWSTGRQPQH
>TRBV19|NA|TRBJ2-1
ASSRSSSWIYNEQF
>TRBV28|TRBD1|TRBJ2-1
ASLTGGHNEQF
>TRBV3-1|NA|TRBJ1-2
ASSQVLLSNYGYT
>TRBV27|TRBD1|TRBJ1-6
ASSSGTGRLSPLH
>TRBV2|NA|TRBJ2-1
ASSDRGNNEQF
>TRBV20-1|NA|TRBJ2-1
SASGTPSYNEQF
>TRBV9|TRBD1|TRBJ2-2
ASSVGSGTVTANTGELF
>TRBV6-1|TRBD2|TRBJ2-1
ASSGLAGNEQF
>TRBV7-9|NA|TRBJ2-7
ASSSGGALRHEQY
>TRBV20-1|NA|TRBJ1-5
SAREADQPQH
>TRBV5-1|NA|TRBJ2-5
ASSLAGNLQETQY
>TRBV9|NA|TRBJ2-3
ASSVAQRTDTQY